Listed below are T cell receptor beta chains from one sample, sequenced in a study of identical twins. TCRdb reprocessed the 5' RACE reads with MiXCR, giving one entry per CDR3 protein. The data hold 450,000 to 650,000 distinct CDR3 sequences, with around 15% observed a single time. The data were also submitted as part of a second study, on yellow fever vaccine responses in identical twins.

The source material was CD4+ T cells sorted from blood. Receptors were obtained from a woman between 18 and 29 years old in good health. The CDR3 runs from the conserved cysteine through the conserved F or W. Fields, in order: D gene, clone size, J gene, V gene, CDR3 DNA, CDR3 protein. D genes are given only for firm matches. Expanded clones get a size class; other rows say once, few or many, or leave the size out.

-,few,TRBJ1-4,TRBV15,TGTGCCACCAGCAGAGAGGACGGAGCCATATCTGGAAAACTGTTTTTT,CATSREDGAISGKLFF
TRBD2,few,TRBJ2-4,TRBV18,TGTGCCAGCTCACCAGGGAGCGGGAGTGGGAACATTCAGTACTTC,CASSPGSGSGNIQYF
TRBD2,few,TRBJ2-3,TRBV24-1,TGTGCCACCAGTGCTGTAGCGGGGGACACGCAGTATTTT,CATSAVAGDTQYF
TRBD2,-,TRBJ2-2,TRBV7-3,TGTGCCAGCAGCTCCGGGACTACCCCGAACACCGGGGAGCTGTTTTTT,CASSSGTTPNTGELFF
-,-,TRBJ1-6,TRBV28,TGTGCCAGCAGTCCCCGGCGGGGGAATAATTCACCCCTCCACTTT,CASSPRRGNNSPLHF
TRBD1,-,TRBJ2-1,TRBV24-1,TGTGCCACCAGTGACGTAGGGGACAGTTACAATGAGCAGTTCTTC,CATSDVGDSYNEQFF
-,few,TRBJ1-2,TRBV5-1,TGCGCCAGCAGCCCAGGGACGGGGAACTCTAACTATGGCTACACCTTC,CASSPGTGNSNYGYTF
-,-,TRBJ1-6,TRBV12-3/TRBV12-4,TGTGCCAGCAGACGAGGTGGATCCTATAATTCACCCCTCCACTTT,CASRRGGSYNSPLHF
-,-,TRBJ1-6,TRBV14,TGTGCCAGCAATAGCCAGGGTTCACCCCTCCACTTT,CASNSQGSPLHF
TRBD2,few,TRBJ2-3,TRBV20-1,TGCAGTGCTACCGGGACTAGCGGGATCACAGATACGCAGTATTTT,CSATGTSGITDTQYF
TRBD2,-,TRBJ2-1,TRBV20-1,TGCAGTGCTAGAGTTCGCCGGGTCCAAGCGGGAGGGCCTAATGAGCAGTTCTTC,CSARVRRVQAGGPNEQFF
-,-,TRBJ2-3,TRBV20-1,TGCAGTGCTAGTGGAAGACTAGTGTTCGATACGCAGTATTTT,CSASGRLVFDTQYF
TRBD1,-,TRBJ2-5,TRBV7-9,TGTGCCAGCAGCTCACCGGGGACAGACCAAGAGACCCAGTACTTC,CASSSPGTDQETQYF
-,-,TRBJ2-3,TRBV5-6,TGTGCCAGCAGCTTGGCGGGATGGACAGATACGCAGTATTTT,CASSLAGWTDTQYF
TRBD1,many,TRBJ1-6,TRBV3-1,TGTGCCAGCAGCCACGGACAGGATAATTCACCCCTCCACTTT,CASSHGQDNSPLHF
TRBD2,few,TRBJ2-7,TRBV12-3/TRBV12-4,TGTGCCAGCTCTTTAGACCCTAGCGGGAGGGCTAGGGAGCAGTACTTC,CASSLDPSGRAREQYF
-,many,TRBJ2-1,TRBV15,TGTGCCACCAGCTCCTACAATGAGCAGTTCTTC,CATSSYNEQFF
-,few,TRBJ2-7,TRBV12-3/TRBV12-4,TGTGCCAGCAACTCCCGAGGGGGGCTACAATCCTACGAGCAGTACTTC,CASNSRGGLQSYEQYF
TRBD2,-,TRBJ2-2,TRBV29-1,TGCAGCGTTGAAACTAGCGGGATTCCCGGGGAGCTGTTTTTT,CSVETSGIPGELFF
-,-,TRBJ2-5,TRBV10-3,TGTGCCATCAGCACCGGGGCACCCTATCAAGAGACCCAGTACTTC,CAISTGAPYQETQYF
-,many,TRBJ2-5,TRBV18,TGTGCCAGCTCACCTGGCCACCAAGAGACCCAGTACTTC,CASSPGHQETQYF
TRBD1,few,TRBJ2-7,TRBV7-9,TGTGCCAGCAGCGCGGGGGACAGGGGTATCCACGAGCAGTACTTC,CASSAGDRGIHEQYF